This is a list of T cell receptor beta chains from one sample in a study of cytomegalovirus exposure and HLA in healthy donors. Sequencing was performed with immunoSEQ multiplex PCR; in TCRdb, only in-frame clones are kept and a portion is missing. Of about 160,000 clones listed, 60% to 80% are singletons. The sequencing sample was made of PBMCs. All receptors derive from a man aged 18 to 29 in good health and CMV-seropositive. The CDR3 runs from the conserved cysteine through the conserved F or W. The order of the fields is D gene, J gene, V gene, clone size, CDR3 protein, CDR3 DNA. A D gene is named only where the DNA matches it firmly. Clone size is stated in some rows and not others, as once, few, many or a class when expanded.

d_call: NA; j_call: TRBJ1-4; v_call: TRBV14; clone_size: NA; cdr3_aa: CATVGGELFF; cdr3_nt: TGTGCCACGGTGGGGGGGGAACTGTTTTTT
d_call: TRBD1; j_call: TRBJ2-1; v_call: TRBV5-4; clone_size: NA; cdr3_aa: CASSITGGSYNEQFF; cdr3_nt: TGTGCCAGCAGCATTACAGGGGGCTCCTACAATGAGCAGTTCTTC
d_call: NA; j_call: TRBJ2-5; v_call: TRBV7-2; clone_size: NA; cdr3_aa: CASSLKGQRQETQYF; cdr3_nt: TGTGCCAGCAGCTTAAAGGGGCAGCGCCAAGAGACCCAGTACTTC
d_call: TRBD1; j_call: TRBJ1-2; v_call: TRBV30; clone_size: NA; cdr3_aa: CAWSSRGQGGYTF; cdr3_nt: TGTGCCTGGAGTAGCAGGGGGCAGGGGGGCTACACCTTC
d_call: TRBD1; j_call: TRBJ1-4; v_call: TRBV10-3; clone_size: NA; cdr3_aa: CAISPGQGTVKEKLFF; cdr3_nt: TGTGCCATCAGTCCGGGACAGGGGACCGTGAAGGAAAAACTGTTTTTT
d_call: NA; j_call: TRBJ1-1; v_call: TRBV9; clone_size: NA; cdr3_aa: CASSVLGTPSEAFF; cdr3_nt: TGTGCCAGCAGCGTACTCGGGACACCCTCTGAAGCTTTCTTT
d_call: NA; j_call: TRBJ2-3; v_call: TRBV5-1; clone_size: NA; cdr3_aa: CASRPGLQTTDTQYF; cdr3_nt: TGCGCCAGCAGACCGGGACTTCAAACCACAGATACGCAGTATTTT
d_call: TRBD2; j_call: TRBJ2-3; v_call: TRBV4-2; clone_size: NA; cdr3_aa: CASSRGLSGGASTDTQYF; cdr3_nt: TGTGCCAGCAGCCGGGGACTAAGCGGGGGGGCAAGCACAGATACGCAGTATTTT
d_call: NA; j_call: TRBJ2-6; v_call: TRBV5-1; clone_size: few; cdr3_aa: CASSVSGTARSGANVLTF; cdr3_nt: TGCGCCAGCAGCGTTAGCGGGACAGCCCGTTCTGGGGCCAACGTCCTGACTTTC
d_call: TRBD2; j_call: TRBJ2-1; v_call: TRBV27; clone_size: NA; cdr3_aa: CASSSFGLADNEQFF; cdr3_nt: TGTGCCAGCAGTTCCTTCGGACTAGCTGACAATGAGCAGTTCTTC
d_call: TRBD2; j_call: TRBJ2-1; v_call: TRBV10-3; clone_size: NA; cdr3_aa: CAISERGLAVIEQFF; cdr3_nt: TGTGCCATCAGTGAGAGAGGTCTAGCGGTGATTGAGCAGTTCTTC
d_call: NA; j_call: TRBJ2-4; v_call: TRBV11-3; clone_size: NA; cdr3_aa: CASSLDYARGEAKNIQYF; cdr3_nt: TGTGCCAGCAGCTTAGATTACGCCAGGGGGGAAGCCAAAAACATTCAGTACTTC
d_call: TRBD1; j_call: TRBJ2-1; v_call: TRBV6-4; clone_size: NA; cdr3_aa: CASSDSGTGGYNEQFF; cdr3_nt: TGTGCCAGCAGTGACTCCGGGACAGGGGGCTACAATGAGCAGTTCTTC
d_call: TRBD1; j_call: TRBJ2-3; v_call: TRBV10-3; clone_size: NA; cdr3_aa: CAISRQGGLVDTQYF; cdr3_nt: TGTGCCATCAGCCGACAGGGTGGGTTAGTAGATACGCAGTATTTT
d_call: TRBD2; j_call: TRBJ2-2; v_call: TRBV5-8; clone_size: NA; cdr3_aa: CASSLALVAGGNTGELFF; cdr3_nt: TGTGCCAGCAGCTTGGCCCTTGTTGCGGGAGGAAACACCGGGGAGCTGTTTTTT
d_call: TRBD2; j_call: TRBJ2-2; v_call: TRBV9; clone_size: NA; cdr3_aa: CASSVVSGGVSGELFF; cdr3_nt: TGTGCCAGCAGCGTAGTTAGCGGGGGGGTGTCCGGGGAGCTGTTTTTT
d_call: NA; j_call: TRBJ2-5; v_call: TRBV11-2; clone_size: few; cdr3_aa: CASSSVEREGTQYF; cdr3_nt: TGTGCCAGCAGCTCTGTAGAGCGTGAAGGGACCCAGTACTTC
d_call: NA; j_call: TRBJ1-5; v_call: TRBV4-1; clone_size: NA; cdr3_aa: CASSQEVTGRTNQPQHF; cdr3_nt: TGCGCCAGCAGCCAAGAGGTAACAGGACGAACCAATCAGCCCCAGCATTTT
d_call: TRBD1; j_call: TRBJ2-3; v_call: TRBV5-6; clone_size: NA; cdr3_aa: CASSLGGTGGWDTQYF; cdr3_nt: TGTGCCAGCAGCTTGGGAGGGACAGGGGGCTGGGATACGCAGTATTTT
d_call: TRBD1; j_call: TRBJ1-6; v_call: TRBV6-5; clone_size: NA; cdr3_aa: CASSPGQGNSPLHF; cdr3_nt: TGTGCCAGCAGCCCCGGACAGGGGAATTCACCCCTCCACTTT
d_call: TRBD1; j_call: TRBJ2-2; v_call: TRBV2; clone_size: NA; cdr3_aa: CASSQDRAGTGELFF; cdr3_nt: TGTGCCAGCAGTCAGGACAGGGCAGGGACCGGGGAGCTGTTTTTT
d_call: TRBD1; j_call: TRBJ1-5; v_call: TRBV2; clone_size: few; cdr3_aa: CASRPGTGAQPQHF; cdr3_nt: TGTGCCAGCAGGCCTGGGACAGGGGCTCAGCCCCAGCATTTT
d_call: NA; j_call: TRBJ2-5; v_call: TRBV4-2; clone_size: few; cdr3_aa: CASSQSGGLETQYF; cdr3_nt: TGTGCCAGCAGCCAATCGGGGGGCCTGGAGACCCAGTACTTC
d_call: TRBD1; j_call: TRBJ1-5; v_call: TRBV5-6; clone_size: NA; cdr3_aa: CASSLDRGFQPQHF; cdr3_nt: TGTGCCAGCAGTTTGGACAGGGGATTTCAGCCCCAGCATTTT
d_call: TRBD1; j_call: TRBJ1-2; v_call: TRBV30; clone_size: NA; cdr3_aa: CAWDGETKSNRRAGTGKANYGYTF; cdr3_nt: TGTGCCTGGGACGGTGAGACAAAGTCGAACAGGCGGGCCGGGACAGGGAAAGCTAACTATGGCTACACCTTC
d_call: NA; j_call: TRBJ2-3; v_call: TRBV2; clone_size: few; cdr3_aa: CASKVKAGPSTDTQYF; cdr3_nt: TGTGCCAGCAAGGTGAAGGCGGGGCCCAGCACAGATACGCAGTATTTT
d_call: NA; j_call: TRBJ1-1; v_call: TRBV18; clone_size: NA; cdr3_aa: CASSPGADTEAFF; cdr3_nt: TGTGCCAGCTCACCAGGGGCGGACACTGAAGCTTTCTTT
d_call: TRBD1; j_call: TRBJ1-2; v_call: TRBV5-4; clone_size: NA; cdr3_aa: CASSLKLGQGPGGYTF; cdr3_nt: TGTGCCAGCAGCTTGAAATTAGGACAGGGGCCGGGTGGCTACACCTTC
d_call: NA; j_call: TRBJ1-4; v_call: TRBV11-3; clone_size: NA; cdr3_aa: CASSPWGGASTTNEKLFF; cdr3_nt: TGTGCCAGCAGCCCCTGGGGCGGAGCATCTACAACTAATGAAAAACTGTTTTTT
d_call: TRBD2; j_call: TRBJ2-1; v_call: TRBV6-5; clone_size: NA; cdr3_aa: CASSYLAGGHEQFF; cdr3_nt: TGTGCCAGCAGTTACCTGGCGGGAGGCCATGAGCAGTTCTTC
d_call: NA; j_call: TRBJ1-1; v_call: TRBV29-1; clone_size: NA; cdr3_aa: CSVARDTNTEAFF; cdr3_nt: TGCAGCGTTGCCCGGGACACCAACACTGAAGCTTTCTTT
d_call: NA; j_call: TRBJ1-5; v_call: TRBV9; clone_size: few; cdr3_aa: CASSVGSGSPQHF; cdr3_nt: TGTGCCAGCAGCGTAGGGTCGGGTTCTCCCCAGCATTTT
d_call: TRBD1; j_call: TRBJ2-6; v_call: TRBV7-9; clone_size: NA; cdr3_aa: CASSLAQGVSGANVLTF; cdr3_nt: TGTGCCAGCAGCTTAGCTCAGGGGGTATCTGGGGCCAACGTCCTGACTTTC
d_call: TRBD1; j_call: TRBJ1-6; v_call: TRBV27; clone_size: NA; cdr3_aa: CASSSTSGTVNSPLHF; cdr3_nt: TGTGCCAGCAGTTCCACCTCCGGGACAGTAAATTCACCCCTCCACTTT
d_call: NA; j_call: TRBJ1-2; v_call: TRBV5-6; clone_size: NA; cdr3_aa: CASSLVAGWQDGYTF; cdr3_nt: TGTGCCAGCAGCTTGGTTGCGGGTTGGCAGGATGGCTACACCTTC
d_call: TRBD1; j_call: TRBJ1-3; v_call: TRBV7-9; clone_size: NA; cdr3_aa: CASSLRQGAGNTIYF; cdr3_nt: TGTGCCAGCAGCTTAAGGCAGGGGGCCGGAAACACCATATATTTT
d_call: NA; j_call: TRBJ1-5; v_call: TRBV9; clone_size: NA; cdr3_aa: CASSSDSTNQPQHF; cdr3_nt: TGTGCCAGCAGCTCCGACAGCACCAATCAGCCCCAGCATTTT
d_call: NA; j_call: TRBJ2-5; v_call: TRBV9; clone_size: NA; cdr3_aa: CASSGPYQETQYF; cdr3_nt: TGTGCCAGCAGCGGGCCGTACCAAGAGACCCAGTACTTC
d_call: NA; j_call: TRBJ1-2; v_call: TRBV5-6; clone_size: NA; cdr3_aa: CASSSPRGGYTF; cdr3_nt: TGTGCCAGCAGCTCCCCTCGAGGAGGCTACACCTTC